This TCR beta chain was found in a study of human T cells and chemical hapten exposure. Germline V gives CDR1 SGHAT, CDR2 FQDESV (reference sequence). V gave up 1 base and J gave up 3 bases, with 11 bases separating them. This CDR3 contains 15 residues. Via MiXCR, TCRdb re-called the RACE reads, giving one row per CDR3 protein. Among more than 75,000 distinct CDR3 sequences listed, about 8.9% were seen once. Time point in this sample: pre-sensitization, week 0. Treatment indicated: therapeutic diphenylcyclopropenone sensitization with weekly scalp DPC. This receptor was taken from a woman in her thirties or forties with alopecia areata. Some clones in this sample may be carry-over from other donors' samples. The chain combines TRBV11-1 with TRBJ2-3; D gene unclear. This specimen was whole blood, taken in connection with sensitization to the hapten diphenylcyclopropenone (DPC). The CDR3 protein is CASSLDPKRTDTQYF. In DNA form, the CDR3 reads TGTGCCAGCAGCTTAGACCCAAAGAGGACAGATACGCAGTATTTT. The whole variable domain, remainder taken from reference TRBV11-1 and TRBJ2-3, is EAEVAQSPRYKITEKSQAVAFWCDPISGHATLYWYRQILGQGPELLVQFQDESVVDDSQLPKDRFSAERLKGVDSTLKIQPAELGDSAMYLCASSLDPKRTDTQYFGPGTRLTVL.